This T cell receptor beta chain was retrieved from a study of identical twins. MiXCR, applied by TCRdb to the 5' RACE reads, yields one record per CDR3 protein. The data show hundreds of thousands of distinct CDR3 sequences, approximately 13% seen once. The CDR3 loop spans 14 amino acids. CDR1 and CDR2 (germline): DFQATT, SNEGSKA (reference sequence). V lost 4 bases, J lost 7 bases, and 17 bases lay in between. These same records also appear under a second study, on yellow fever vaccine responses in identical twins.

The TCR originated in a woman between 18 and 29 years old in good health. Material for sequencing was PBMCs. This chain uses TRBV20-1 with TRBJ2-4; unclear D gene. The CDR3 sequence: CSAKVGLSENIQYF. The CDR3 nucleotides are TGCAGTGCTAAAGTAGGGTTGTCGGAGAACATTCAGTACTTC.